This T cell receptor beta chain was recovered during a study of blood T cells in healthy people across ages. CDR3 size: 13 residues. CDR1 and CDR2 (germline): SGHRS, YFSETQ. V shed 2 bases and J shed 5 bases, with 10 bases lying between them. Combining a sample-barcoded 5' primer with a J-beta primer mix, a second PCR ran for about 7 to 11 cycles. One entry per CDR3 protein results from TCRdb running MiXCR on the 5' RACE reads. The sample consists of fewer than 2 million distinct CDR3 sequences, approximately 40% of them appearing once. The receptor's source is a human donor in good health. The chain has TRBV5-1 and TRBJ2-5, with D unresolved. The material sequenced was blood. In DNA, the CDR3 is TGCGCCAGCAGCTTCGGATATCGGGAGACCCAGTACTTC. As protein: CASSFGYRETQYF.